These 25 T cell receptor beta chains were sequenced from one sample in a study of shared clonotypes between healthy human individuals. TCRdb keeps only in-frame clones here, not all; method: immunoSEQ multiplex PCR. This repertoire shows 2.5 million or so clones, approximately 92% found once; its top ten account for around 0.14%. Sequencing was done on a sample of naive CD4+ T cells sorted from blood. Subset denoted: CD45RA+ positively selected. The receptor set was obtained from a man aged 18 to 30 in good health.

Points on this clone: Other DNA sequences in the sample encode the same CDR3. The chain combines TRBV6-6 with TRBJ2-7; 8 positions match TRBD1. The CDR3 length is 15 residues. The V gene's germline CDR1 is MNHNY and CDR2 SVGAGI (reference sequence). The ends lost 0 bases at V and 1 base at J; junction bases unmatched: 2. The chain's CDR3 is CASSYSQGGSYEQYF. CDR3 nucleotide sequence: TGTGCCAGCAGTTACTCACAGGGGGGATCCTACGAGCAGTACTTC.

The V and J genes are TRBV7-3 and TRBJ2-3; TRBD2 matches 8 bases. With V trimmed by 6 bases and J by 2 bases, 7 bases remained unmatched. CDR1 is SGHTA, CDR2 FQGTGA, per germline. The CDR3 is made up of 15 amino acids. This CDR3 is CASSPGGTPTDTQYF. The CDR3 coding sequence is TGTGCCAGCAGTCCGGGGGGGACCCCCACAGATACGCAGTATTTT.

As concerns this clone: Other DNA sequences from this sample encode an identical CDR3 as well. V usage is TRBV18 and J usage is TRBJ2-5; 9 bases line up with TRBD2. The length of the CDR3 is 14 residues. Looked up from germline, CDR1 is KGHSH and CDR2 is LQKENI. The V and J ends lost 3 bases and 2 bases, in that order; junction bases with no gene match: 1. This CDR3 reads CASSPRGGQETQYF. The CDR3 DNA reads TGTGCCAGCTCACCGCGGGGGGGACAAGAGACCCAGTACTTC.

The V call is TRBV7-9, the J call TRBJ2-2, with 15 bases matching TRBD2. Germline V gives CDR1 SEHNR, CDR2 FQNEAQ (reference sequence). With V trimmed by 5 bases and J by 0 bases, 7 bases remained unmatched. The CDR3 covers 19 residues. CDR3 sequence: CASSHPGLAGGANTGELFF. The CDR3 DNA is TGTGCCAGCAGCCATCCGGGACTAGCGGGAGGCGCGAACACCGGGGAGCTGTTTTTT.

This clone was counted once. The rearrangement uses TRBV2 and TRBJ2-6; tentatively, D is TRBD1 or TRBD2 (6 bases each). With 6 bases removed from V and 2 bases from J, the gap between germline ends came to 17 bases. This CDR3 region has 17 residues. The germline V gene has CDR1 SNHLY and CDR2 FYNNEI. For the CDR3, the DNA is TGTGCCAGCAGGGGCACAGGGAGGTTCACTGGGGCCAACGTCCTGACTTTC. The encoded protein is CASRGTGRFTGANVLTF.

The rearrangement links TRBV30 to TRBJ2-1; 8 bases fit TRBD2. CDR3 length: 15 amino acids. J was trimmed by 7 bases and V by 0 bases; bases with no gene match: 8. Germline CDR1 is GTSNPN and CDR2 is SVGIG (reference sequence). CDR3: CAWSVRAGGANEQFF. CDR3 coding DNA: TGTGCCTGGAGTGTACGAGCCGGGGGGGCTAATGAGCAGTTCTTC.

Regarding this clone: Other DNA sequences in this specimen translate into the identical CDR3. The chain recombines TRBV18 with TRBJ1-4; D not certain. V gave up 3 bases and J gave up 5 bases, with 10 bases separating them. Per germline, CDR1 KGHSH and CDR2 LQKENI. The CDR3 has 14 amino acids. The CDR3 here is CASSPRGLNEKLFF. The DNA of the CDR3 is TGTGCCAGCTCACCGAGAGGTCTGAATGAAAAACTGTTTTTT.

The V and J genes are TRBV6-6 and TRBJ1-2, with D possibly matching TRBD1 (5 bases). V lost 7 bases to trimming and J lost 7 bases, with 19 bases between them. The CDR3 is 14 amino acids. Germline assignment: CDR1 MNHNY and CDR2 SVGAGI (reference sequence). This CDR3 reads CASTQSGPWFGYTF. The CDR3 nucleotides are TGTGCCAGCACCCAATCAGGGCCGTGGTTTGGCTACACCTTC.

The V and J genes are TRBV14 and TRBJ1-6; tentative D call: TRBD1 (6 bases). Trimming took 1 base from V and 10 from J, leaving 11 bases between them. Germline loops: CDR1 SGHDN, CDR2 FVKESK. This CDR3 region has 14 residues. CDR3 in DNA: TGTGCCAGCAGCCAAGGGGGGCTAAAATCACCCCTCCACTTT. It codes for CASSQGGLKSPLHF.

Written as DNA, the CDR3 is TGTGCCAGCAGTGAAATGGGACAGATCCTATGCACTAATGAAAAACTGTTTTTT. Amino acids: CASSEMGQILCTNEKLFF. The chain recombines TRBV2 with TRBJ1-4, with 7 bases identical to TRBD1. The V gene end was trimmed by 2 bases and the J gene end by 2 bases; junction bases not matched to a gene: 11. Germline V gene sequence: CDR1 SNHLY, CDR2 FYNNEI. The CDR3 loop spans 18 amino acids.

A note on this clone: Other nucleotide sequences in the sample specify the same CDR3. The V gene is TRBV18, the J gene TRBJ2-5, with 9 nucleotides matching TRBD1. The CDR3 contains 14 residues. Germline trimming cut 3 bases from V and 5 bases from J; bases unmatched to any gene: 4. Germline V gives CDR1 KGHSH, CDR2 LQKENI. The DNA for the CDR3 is TGTGCCAGCTCACCCGGGACAGGGCAGGAGACCCAGTACTTC. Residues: CASSPGTGQETQYF.

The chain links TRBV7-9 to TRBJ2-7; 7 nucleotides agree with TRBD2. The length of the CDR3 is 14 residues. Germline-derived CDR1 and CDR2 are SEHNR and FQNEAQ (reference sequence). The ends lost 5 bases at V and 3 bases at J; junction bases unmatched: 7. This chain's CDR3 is CASSHTGGGYEQYF. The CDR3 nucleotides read TGTGCCAGCAGCCATACGGGGGGTGGCTACGAGCAGTACTTC.

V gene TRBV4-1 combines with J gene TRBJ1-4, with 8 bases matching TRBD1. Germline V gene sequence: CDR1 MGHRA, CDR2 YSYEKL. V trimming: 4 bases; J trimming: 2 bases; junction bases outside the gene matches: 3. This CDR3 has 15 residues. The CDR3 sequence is CASSRTGTTNEKLFF. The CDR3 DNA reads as TGCGCCAGCAGCCGGACAGGGACCACTAATGAAAAACTGTTTTTT.

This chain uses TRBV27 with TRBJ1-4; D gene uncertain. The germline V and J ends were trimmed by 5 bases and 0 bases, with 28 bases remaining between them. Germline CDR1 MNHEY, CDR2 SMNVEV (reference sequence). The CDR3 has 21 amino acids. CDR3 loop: CASSPFDMRAYISATNEKLFF. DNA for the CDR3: TGTGCCAGCAGTCCCTTCGACATGAGGGCCTATATTAGTGCAACTAATGAAAAACTGTTTTTT.

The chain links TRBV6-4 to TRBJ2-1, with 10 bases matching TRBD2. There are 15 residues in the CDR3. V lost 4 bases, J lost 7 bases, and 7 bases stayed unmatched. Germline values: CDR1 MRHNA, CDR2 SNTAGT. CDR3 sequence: CASSVEGLALNEQFF. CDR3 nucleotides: TGTGCCAGCAGTGTAGAGGGACTAGCGTTAAATGAGCAGTTCTTC.

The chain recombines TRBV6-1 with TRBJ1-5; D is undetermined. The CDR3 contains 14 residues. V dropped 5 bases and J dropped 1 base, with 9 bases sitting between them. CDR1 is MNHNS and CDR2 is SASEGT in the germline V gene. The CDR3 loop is CASSPERSNQPQHF. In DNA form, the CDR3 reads TGTGCCAGCAGTCCGGAACGGAGCAATCAGCCCCAGCATTTT.

This CDR3 is CASSSGQKQPQHF. In DNA, the CDR3 is TGTGCCAGCAGTTCAGGACAGAAACAGCCCCAGCATTTT. This chain links TRBV28 with TRBJ1-5; D perhaps matches TRBD1 (6 bases). The CDR3 consists of 13 residues. V was shortened by 4 bases and J by 7 bases, with 11 bases between the two germline ends. Germline CDR1 and CDR2: MDHEN and SYDVKM.

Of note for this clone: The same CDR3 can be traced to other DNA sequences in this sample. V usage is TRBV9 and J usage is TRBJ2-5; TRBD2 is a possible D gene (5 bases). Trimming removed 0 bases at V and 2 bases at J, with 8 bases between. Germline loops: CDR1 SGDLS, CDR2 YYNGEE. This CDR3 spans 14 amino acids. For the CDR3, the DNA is TGTGCCAGCAGCGTAGGAGGGTTACAAGAGACCCAGTACTTC. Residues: CASSVGGLQETQYF. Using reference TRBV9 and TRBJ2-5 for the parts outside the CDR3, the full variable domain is DSGVTQTPKHLITATGQRVTLRCSPRSGDLSVYWYQQSLDQGLQFLIQYYNGEERAKGNILERFSAQQFPDLHSELNLSSLELGDSALYFCASSVGGLQETQYFGPGTRLLVL.

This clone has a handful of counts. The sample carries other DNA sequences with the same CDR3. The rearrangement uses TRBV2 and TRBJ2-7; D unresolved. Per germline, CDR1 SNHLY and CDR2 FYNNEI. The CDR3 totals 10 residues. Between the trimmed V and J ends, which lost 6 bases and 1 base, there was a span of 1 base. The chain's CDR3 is CASRSYEQYF. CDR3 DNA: TGTGCCAGCAGGTCCTACGAGCAGTACTTC.

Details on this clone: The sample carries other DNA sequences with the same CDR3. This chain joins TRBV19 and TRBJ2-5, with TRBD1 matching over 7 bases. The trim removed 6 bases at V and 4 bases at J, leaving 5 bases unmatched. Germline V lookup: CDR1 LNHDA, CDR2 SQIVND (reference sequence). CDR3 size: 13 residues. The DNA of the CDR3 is TGTGCCAGTAGCCGACAGGGAGTAGAGACCCAGTACTTC. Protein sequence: CASSRQGVETQYF.

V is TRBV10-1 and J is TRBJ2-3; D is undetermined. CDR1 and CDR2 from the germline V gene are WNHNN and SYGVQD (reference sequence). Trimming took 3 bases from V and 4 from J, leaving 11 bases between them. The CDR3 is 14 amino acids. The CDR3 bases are TGCGCCAGCAGTGACTCCCCAGCCGCAGATACGCAGTATTTT. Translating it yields CASSDSPAADTQYF.

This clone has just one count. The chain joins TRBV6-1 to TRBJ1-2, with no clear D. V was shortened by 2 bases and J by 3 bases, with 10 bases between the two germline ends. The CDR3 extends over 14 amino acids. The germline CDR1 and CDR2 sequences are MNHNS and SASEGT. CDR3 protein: CASSEQKGYYGYTF. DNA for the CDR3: TGTGCCAGCAGTGAACAAAAGGGCTACTATGGCTACACCTTC.

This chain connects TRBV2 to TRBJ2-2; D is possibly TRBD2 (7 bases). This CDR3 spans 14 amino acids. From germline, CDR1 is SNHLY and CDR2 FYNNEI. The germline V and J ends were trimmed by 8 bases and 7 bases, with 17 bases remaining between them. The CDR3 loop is CASSRGGGVGELFF. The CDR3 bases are TGTGCCAGCTCTCGGGGAGGGGGTGTCGGGGAGCTGTTTTTT.

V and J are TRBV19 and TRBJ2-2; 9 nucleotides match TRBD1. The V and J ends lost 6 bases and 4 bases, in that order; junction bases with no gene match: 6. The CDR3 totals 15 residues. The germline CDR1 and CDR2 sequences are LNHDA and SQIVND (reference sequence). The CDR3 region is CASRGTGLTTGELFF. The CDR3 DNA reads TGTGCCAGTAGGGGGACAGGGCTAACCACCGGGGAGCTGTTTTTT.

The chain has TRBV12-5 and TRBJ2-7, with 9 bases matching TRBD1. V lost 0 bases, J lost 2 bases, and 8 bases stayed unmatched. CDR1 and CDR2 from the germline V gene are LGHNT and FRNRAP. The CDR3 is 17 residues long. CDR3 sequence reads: CASGLVTGTGRAYEQYF. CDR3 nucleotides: TGTGCTAGTGGTTTGGTTACCGGGACAGGGAGAGCCTACGAGCAGTACTTC.